These 9 T cell receptor beta chains were all obtained from the same sample, sequenced in a study of cytomegalovirus exposure and HLA in healthy donors. The PCR had 60 Vbeta and 13 Jbeta primers. Assay: immunoSEQ multiplex PCR; the TCRdb copy retains only in-frame clones and omits some. Of fewer than 200,000 clones listed, 70% to 80% were seen once; the top ten hold about 1.3%. The sequenced material came from PBMCs. The receptor source for this set is a man aged 55 to 70 in good health and CMV-seronegative.

In DNA form, the CDR3 reads TGTGCCAGCAGCTTAGAATACCCCGGCGGGGAGCTGTTTTTT. It specifies CASSLEYPGGELFF. The chain recombines TRBV11-2 with TRBJ2-2; D call uncertain. Trimming took off 0 bases at V and 7 bases at J, with 9 bases between the two ends. This CDR3 comprises 14 residues. From germline, CDR1 is SGHAT and CDR2 FQNNGV. Together with reference TRBV11-2 and TRBJ2-2, the CDR3 gives the full variable domain: EAGVAQSPRYKIIEKRQSVAFWCNPISGHATLYWYQQILGQGPKLLIQFQNNGVVDDSQLPKDRFSAERLKGVDSTLKIQPAKLEDSAVYLCASSLEYPGGELFFGEGSRLTVL.

This clone was seen a handful of times. The rearrangement uses TRBV6-6 and TRBJ2-7; 9 bases align to TRBD1. Germline CDR1 MNHNY, CDR2 SVGAGI (reference sequence). The CDR3 is made up of 16 amino acids. Germline trimming cut 4 bases from V and 0 bases from J; bases unmatched to any gene: 7. The CDR3 DNA follows: TGTGCCAGCAGTTTCTCCGGGACAGGGAGCTCCTACGAGCAGTACTTC. Amino acids: CASSFSGTGSSYEQYF.

The chain combines TRBV19 with TRBJ2-5; D perhaps matches TRBD1 (5 bases). The J call may be wrong; the DNA end is better matched by TRBJ2-7. The V gene's germline CDR1 is LNHDA and CDR2 SQIVND (reference sequence). The CDR3 is 14 amino acids. The CDR3 loop reads CASSIRASSYEQYF. CDR3 coding DNA: TGTGCCAGTAGTATCAGGGCTTCGAGCTACGAGCAGTACTTC.

Written as DNA, the CDR3 is TGTGCCATCAGCGCCTATGGAGAGAACACTGAAGCTTTCTTT. This sequence encodes CAISAYGENTEAFF. The chain links TRBV10-3 to TRBJ1-1; D gene ambiguous. V was trimmed by 6 bases and J by 1 base, leaving 12 bases between them. This CDR3 comprises 14 residues. The germline V gene encodes CDR1 ENHRY and CDR2 SYGVKD.

This sequence joins TRBV4-1 and TRBJ2-1; tentatively, D is TRBD2 (5 bases). The CDR3 covers 17 residues. In germline, CDR1 is MGHRA, CDR2 YSYEKL. Between the trimmed V and J ends, which lost 0 bases and 1 base, there was a span of 13 bases. The CDR3 loop is CASSQEGGRASYNEQFF. CDR3 bases: TGCGCCAGCAGCCAAGAAGGTGGGAGAGCGTCCTACAATGAGCAGTTCTTC.

J is TRBJ1-1 and V is TRBV2, with TRBD1 matching 7 bases. CDR1 is SNHLY and CDR2 is FYNNEI in the germline V gene. The CDR3 sequence is 15 residues long. J was trimmed by 0 bases and V by 5 bases; bases with no gene match: 6. CDR3 region: CASSRGTALNTEAFF. The CDR3 DNA sequence: TGTGCCAGCAGTAGAGGGACAGCCTTGAACACTGAAGCTTTCTTT.

V usage is TRBV28 and J usage is TRBJ2-2, with TRBD2 matching over 7 bases. The CDR3 length is 14 residues. V lost 6 bases to trimming and J lost 3 bases; unmatched junction nucleotides: 4. Germline V lookup: CDR1 MDHEN, CDR2 SYDVKM. In DNA, the CDR3 is TGTGCCAGCAGGGGCGGGAGTTACACCGGGGAGCTGTTTTTT. Protein: CASRGGSYTGELFF.

This chain links TRBV5-1 with TRBJ2-7, with D possibly TRBD1 on 6 matching bases. The CDR3 spans 14 residues. The germline V gene has CDR1 SGHRS and CDR2 YFSETQ. Trimming took 0 bases from V and 3 from J, leaving 10 bases between them. CDR3 residues: CASSLEGTNYEQYF. CDR3 in DNA: TGCGCCAGCAGCTTGGAGGGGACAAACTACGAGCAGTACTTC.

This clone was seen only a few times. The chain recombines TRBV5-1 with TRBJ2-1, with 9 bases that match TRBD2. The V segment lost 4 bases and the J segment 9 bases; nucleotides outside the gene matches: 11. The CDR3 runs 15 residues. Germline CDR1 is SGHRS and CDR2 is YFSETQ. The CDR3 region is CASSLSGGGLGEQFF. DNA for the CDR3: TGCGCCAGCAGCCTTAGCGGGGGAGGGCTAGGTGAGCAGTTCTTC.